The clone carrying this T cell receptor (beta chain) was seen just once. The antigen remains undetermined. MiXCR was run by TCRdb on the RT-PCR reads, yielding one entry per CDR3 protein. The sample shows hundreds of thousands of distinct CDR3 sequences, less than 20% of them seen only once. J lost 0 bases, V lost 7 bases, and 4 bases had no gene match. The CDR3 is 14 residues long. The germline V gene has CDR1 SNHLY and CDR2 FYNNEI. These data come from a study of response to subunit inactivated influenza vaccine. Findings of the study overall: Authors suggested each seasonal flu vaccination may recruit only limited numbers of new T cells.

The sample was PBMCs from blood, taken 4 to 6 days after vaccination. The sequence was obtained from a man aged 50 or older who received an inactivated influenza vaccine. V is TRBV2 and J is TRBJ2-7, with 9 nucleotides matching TRBD1. The CDR3 sequence: CASIHRGHSYEQYF. DNA for the CDR3: TGTGCCAGCATTCACAGGGGGCACTCCTACGAGCAGTACTTC.